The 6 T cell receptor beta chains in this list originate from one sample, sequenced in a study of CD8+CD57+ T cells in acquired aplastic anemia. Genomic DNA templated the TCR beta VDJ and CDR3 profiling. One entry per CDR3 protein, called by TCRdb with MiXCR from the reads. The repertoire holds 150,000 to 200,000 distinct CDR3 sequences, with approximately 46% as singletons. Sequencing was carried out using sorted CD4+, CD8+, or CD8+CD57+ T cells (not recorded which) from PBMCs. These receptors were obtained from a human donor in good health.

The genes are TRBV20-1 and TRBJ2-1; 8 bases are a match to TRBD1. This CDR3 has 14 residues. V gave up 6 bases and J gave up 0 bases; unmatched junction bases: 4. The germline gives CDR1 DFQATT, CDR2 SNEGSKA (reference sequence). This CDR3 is CSATGGSSYNEQFF. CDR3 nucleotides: TGCAGTGCAACAGGGGGTTCCTCCTACAATGAGCAGTTCTTC.

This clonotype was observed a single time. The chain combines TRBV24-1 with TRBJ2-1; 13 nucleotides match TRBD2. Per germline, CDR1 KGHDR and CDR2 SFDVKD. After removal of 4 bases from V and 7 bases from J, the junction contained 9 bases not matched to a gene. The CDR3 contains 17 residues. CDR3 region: CATSDPGLAGERNEQFF. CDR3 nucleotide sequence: TGTGCCACCAGTGACCCCGGACTAGCGGGAGAAAGGAATGAGCAGTTCTTC.

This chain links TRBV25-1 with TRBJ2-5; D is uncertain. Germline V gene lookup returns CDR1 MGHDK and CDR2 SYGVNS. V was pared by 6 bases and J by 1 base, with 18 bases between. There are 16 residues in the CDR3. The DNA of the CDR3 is TGTGCCAGCAGCTTAGTCGTTGCAGGCTCCCAAGAGACCCAGTACTTC. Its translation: CASSLVVAGSQETQYF.

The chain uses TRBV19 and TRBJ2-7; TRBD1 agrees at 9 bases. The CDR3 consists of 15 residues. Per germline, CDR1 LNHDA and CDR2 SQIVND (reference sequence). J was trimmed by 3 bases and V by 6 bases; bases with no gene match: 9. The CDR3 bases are TGTGCCAGTAGCCAGACAGGGGGTAATTTCTACGAGCAGTACTTC. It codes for CASSQTGGNFYEQYF.

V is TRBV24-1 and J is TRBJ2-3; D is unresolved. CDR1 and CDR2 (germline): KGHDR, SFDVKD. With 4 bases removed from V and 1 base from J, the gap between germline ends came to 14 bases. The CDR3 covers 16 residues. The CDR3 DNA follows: TGTGCCACCAGTGACTTCGGGCAGGCAGGCACAGATACGCAGTATTTT. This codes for CATSDFGQAGTDTQYF.

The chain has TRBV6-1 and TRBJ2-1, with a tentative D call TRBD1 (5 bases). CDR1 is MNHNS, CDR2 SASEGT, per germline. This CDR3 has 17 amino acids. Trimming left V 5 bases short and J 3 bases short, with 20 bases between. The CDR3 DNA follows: TGTGCCAGCAGTCTTGTATTCAGGGCAGGCTTCTACAATGAGCAGTTCTTC. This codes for CASSLVFRAGFYNEQFF.